The 3 T cell receptor beta chains below all came from one sample that was sequenced in a study of blood T cell repertoires in COVID-19. Sequencing used immunoSEQ multiplex PCR; TCRdb keeps in-frame clones, though not all of them. The table lists about 310,000 clones, 89% of them singletons. The sequencing input was PBMCs or T cells enriched from blood (not recorded which). The receptor set was obtained from a woman aged 35 to 49 who had recovered from COVID-19.

Here the CDR3 reads CATMRGLPSYNEQFF. The CDR3 bases are TGTGCCACAATGAGAGGGTTACCATCCTACAATGAGCAGTTCTTC. The chain recombines TRBV2 with TRBJ2-1; D possibly corresponds to TRBD2 (5 bases). Germline V gives CDR1 SNHLY, CDR2 FYNNEI. The ends were cut back, 10 bases at V and 1 base at J, with 17 bases in the middle. This CDR3 comprises 15 residues.

The chain uses TRBV24-1 and TRBJ1-2; 9 bases match TRBD1. CDR1 KGHDR and CDR2 SFDVKD come from the germline V gene. The CDR3 is made up of 16 amino acids. V lost 3 bases, J lost 2 bases, and 6 bases stayed unmatched. The CDR3 coding sequence is TGTGCCACCAGTGATCCCCGGACAGGGGCGAACTATGGCTACACCTTC. Translating it yields CATSDPRTGANYGYTF.

The chain uses TRBV7-2 and TRBJ1-5; D possibly corresponds to TRBD1 (5 bases). Germline values: CDR1 SGHTA, CDR2 FQGNSA. This CDR3 has 14 amino acids. Trimming took off 2 bases at V and 7 bases at J, with 12 bases between the two ends. CDR3 sequence: CASSLRGFGQPQHF. The CDR3 nucleotides read TGTGCCAGCAGCTTAAGGGGATTTGGGCAGCCCCAGCATTTT.